Listed here are 20 T cell receptor beta chains from one sample, sequenced in a study of radiotherapy plus CTLA-4 blockade in lung cancer. Assay: immunoSEQ multiplex PCR; the TCRdb copy retains only in-frame clones and omits some. The data show 30,000 to 40,000 clones, 60% to 75% seen once. The sample here was peripheral blood, taken from a patient treated with radiotherapy plus ipilimumab. The receptors here all came from a human donor with non-small cell lung cancer who had stable disease on radiotherapy plus ipilimumab.

The chain links TRBV28 to TRBJ2-5, with 7 bases that match TRBD1. Trimming removed 8 bases from V and 1 base from J; junction bases left unmatched: 16. This CDR3 has 17 residues. The germline CDR1 and CDR2 sequences are MDHEN and SYDVKM. The CDR3 loop reads CASHSFRPGGSQETQYF. For the CDR3, the DNA is TGTGCCAGCCACTCCTTTAGGCCAGGGGGTTCCCAAGAGACCCAGTACTTC.

The chain employs TRBV18 and TRBJ2-7; D is uncertain. The germline gives CDR1 KGHSH, CDR2 LQKENI. V was pared by 3 bases and J by 2 bases, with 8 bases between. This CDR3 spans 13 amino acids. CDR3 nucleotide sequence: TGTGCCAGCTCACCCACAGTTGCCTACGAGCAGTACTTC. This translates into CASSPTVAYEQYF.

The chain carries TRBV10-1 and TRBJ2-7; 8 nucleotides line up with TRBD2. Germline values: CDR1 WNHNN, CDR2 SYGVQD (reference sequence). This CDR3 region has 14 residues. The V segment lost 4 bases and the J segment 3 bases; nucleotides outside the gene matches: 5. Written as DNA, the CDR3 is TGCGCCAGCAGTGTTAGCGGGAACCTCTACGAGCAGTACTTC. This encodes CASSVSGNLYEQYF.

V gene TRBV5-6 combines with J gene TRBJ2-1, with 9 bases aligning to TRBD1. The CDR3 is made up of 13 amino acids. Germline CDR1 and CDR2: SGHDT and YYEEEE. Unmatched junction bases numbered 5, after V lost 5 bases and J lost 8 bases. CDR3 sequence (DNA): TGTGCCAGCAGGCGGGACAGGGCTCATGAGCAGTTCTTC. It yields the protein CASRRDRAHEQFF.

This clone was counted only a few times. This chain joins TRBV28 and TRBJ2-3, with unresolved D. This CDR3 has 14 amino acids. CDR1 and CDR2 (germline): MDHEN, SYDVKM. V lost 4 bases, J lost 6 bases, and 14 bases lay in between. CDR3 in DNA: TGTGCCAGCAGTTCCCCCGAGACCCGGGATACGCAGTATTTT. It encodes CASSSPETRDTQYF.

The J gene is TRBJ2-3, the V gene TRBV14; perhaps TRBD2 as D (6 bases). V shed 4 bases and J shed 1 base, with 15 bases lying between them. There are 16 residues in the CDR3. Germline values: CDR1 SGHDN, CDR2 FVKESK. CDR3 protein: CASSPWFASGTDTQYF. As DNA, the CDR3 is TGTGCCAGCAGCCCCTGGTTTGCTAGCGGCACAGATACGCAGTATTTT.

The chain couples TRBV6-6 to TRBJ2-4; 7 positions agree with TRBD2. There are 16 residues in the CDR3. Germline V gene sequence: CDR1 MNHNY, CDR2 SVGAGI (reference sequence). With 5 bases clipped from V and 4 bases from J, the junction kept 11 bases outside the gene matches. The CDR3 DNA is TGTGCCAGCAGTAGCATGGCAGCGGGACGTAAAAACATTCAGTACTTC. This encodes CASSSMAAGRKNIQYF.

The rearrangement uses TRBV4-2 and TRBJ1-5; 9 bases match TRBD1. Germline CDR1 and CDR2: LGHNA and YNFKEQ. V was pared by 1 base and J by 0 bases, with 4 bases of the junction left unmatched. The CDR3 has 17 amino acids. The CDR3 coding sequence is TGTGCCAGCAGCCAAGGGGGACAGGGATATAGCAATCAGCCCCAGCATTTT. The encoded protein is CASSQGGQGYSNQPQHF.

The chain is built from TRBV19 and TRBJ2-7; 7 nucleotides match TRBD2. The CDR3 sequence is 14 residues long. Losses at the gene ends were 1 base for V and 3 bases for J; bases not matched to a gene: 3. Germline CDR1 and CDR2: LNHDA and SQIVND (reference sequence). The DNA for the CDR3 is TGTGCCAGTAGTATAGTTGCGGGGGACTACGAGCAGTACTTC. Its protein is CASSIVAGDYEQYF.

For this clone: A far larger clone is off by one base, so a read error is likely. The sample contains more than one DNA sequence encoding this CDR3. The chain links TRBV18 to TRBJ2-2; D uncertain. Germline V gene lookup returns CDR1 KGHSH and CDR2 LQKENI. The CDR3 extends over 13 amino acids. With 4 bases removed from V and 9 bases from J, the gap between germline ends came to 12 bases. The CDR3 loop reads CASSRIDSRELFF. Here the CDR3 DNA reads TGTGCCAGCTCACGGATTGATTCCCGGGAGCTGTTTTTT.

V and J are TRBV4-1 and TRBJ1-2, with D perhaps matching TRBD1 (6 bases). This CDR3 has 14 amino acids. Trimming left V 2 bases short and J 4 bases short, with 11 bases between. The V gene's germline CDR1 is MGHRA and CDR2 YSYEKL. The CDR3 DNA is TGCGCCAGCAGCCAAACTTCGACAGGCTATGGCTACACCTTC. As protein: CASSQTSTGYGYTF.

The rearrangement uses TRBV4-2 and TRBJ1-5; no definite D call. Germline lookup yields CDR1 LGHNA and CDR2 YNFKEQ. The length of the CDR3 is 15 residues. Trimming removed 1 base from V and 1 base from J, with 8 bases in between. Written as DNA, the CDR3 is TGTGCCAGCAGCCAAGGGGAGTACAGCAATCAGCCCCAGCATTTT. Encoded protein: CASSQGEYSNQPQHF.

The chain links TRBV18 to TRBJ2-2, with D perhaps matching TRBD1 (6 bases). V dropped 5 bases and J dropped 9 bases, with 16 bases sitting between them. The CDR3 has 14 amino acids. CDR1 is KGHSH, CDR2 LQKENI, per germline. Here the CDR3 DNA reads TGTGCCAGCTCATTGGCACAGGGACGGCGGGAGCTGTTTTTT. Translating it yields CASSLAQGRRELFF.

The chain uses TRBV6-5 and TRBJ1-2; the D is unclear. The CDR3 consists of 13 residues. Trimming cost V 3 bases and J 3 bases, with 8 bases left between them. Germline-derived CDR1 and CDR2 are MNHEY and SVGAGI. The CDR3: CASSYDGDYGYTF. The CDR3 nucleotides read TGTGCCAGCAGTTATGACGGGGACTATGGCTACACCTTC.

V usage is TRBV5-1 and J usage is TRBJ1-2, with TRBD1 identical over 8 bases. The V segment lost 4 bases and the J segment 4 bases; nucleotides outside the gene matches: 9. In germline, CDR1 is SGHRS, CDR2 YFSETQ. CDR3 size: 15 residues. The CDR3 region is CASSPQTGAVYGYTF. The CDR3 DNA reads as TGCGCCAGCAGCCCCCAGACAGGGGCTGTCTATGGCTACACCTTC.

The chain recombines TRBV7-8 with TRBJ2-1; no clear D gene. Germline assignment: CDR1 SGHVS and CDR2 FQNEAQ. Trimming stripped 0 bases from V and 9 bases from J, with 12 bases between. The CDR3 is made up of 14 amino acids. The CDR3 region is CASSLAKQMIEQFF. The CDR3 DNA reads TGTGCCAGCAGCTTAGCGAAACAGATGATTGAGCAGTTCTTC.

This chain uses TRBV9 with TRBJ2-3, with TRBD2 matching 7 bases. The germline V gene has CDR1 SGDLS and CDR2 YYNGEE. CDR3 length equals 16 residues. V gave up 2 bases and J gave up 4 bases; unmatched junction bases: 10. In DNA, the CDR3 is TGTGCCAGCAGCGTGATCCCGGGAGGCCTAGCAGATACGCAGTATTTT. Translation: CASSVIPGGLADTQYF.

This chain uses TRBV7-2 with TRBJ1-1; the D gene is possibly TRBD1 (5 bases). The CDR3 is 14 residues long. Germline V gene data show CDR1 as SGHTA and CDR2 as FQGNSA. With 2 bases removed from V and 4 bases from J, the gap between germline ends came to 11 bases. The CDR3 spells CASSLSARGTEAFF. The CDR3 DNA sequence: TGTGCCAGCAGCTTAAGTGCAAGGGGCACTGAAGCTTTCTTT.

The chain carries TRBV2 and TRBJ2-1; D may be TRBD2 (6 bases). V lost 6 bases and J lost 8, with 11 bases in between. The CDR3 has 12 amino acids. Germline values: CDR1 SNHLY, CDR2 FYNNEI. The CDR3 DNA is TGTGCCAGCAGGGCGGGGTTATATGAGCAGTTCTTC. It translates to CASRAGLYEQFF.

V usage is TRBV4-2 and J usage is TRBJ2-2; 10 bases map to TRBD1. J gave up 4 bases and V 1 base, and 3 bases lay outside the gene matches. Per germline, CDR1 LGHNA and CDR2 YNFKEQ. This CDR3 region has 16 residues. This chain's CDR3 is CASSQAGTGVTGELFF. CDR3 DNA sequence: TGTGCCAGCAGCCAAGCCGGGACAGGGGTCACCGGGGAGCTGTTTTTT.